These 31 T cell receptor beta chains originate from one sample sequenced in a study of siplizumab effects on memory and regulatory T cells. TCRdb's copy holds only in-frame clones and misses some; the assay was immunoSEQ multiplex PCR. This sample yields 100,000 or so clones, of which roughly 94% are seen a single time; approximately 0.66% belongs to the top ten. The material sequenced was Tregs sorted from blood. These receptors were taken from a human donor in good health.

The chain recombines TRBV18 with TRBJ1-1, with D possibly TRBD1 on 5 matching bases. The germline V and J ends were trimmed by 0 bases and 3 bases, with 14 bases remaining between them. CDR3 length equals 16 residues. Germline-derived CDR1 and CDR2 are KGHSH and LQKENI. For the CDR3, the DNA is TGTGCCAGCTCACCACCGGGGGTCAGCTGGGACACTGAAGCTTTCTTT. Its translation is CASSPPGVSWDTEAFF.

The chain links TRBV11-2 to TRBJ2-5; 7 bases map to TRBD2. The CDR3 loop spans 16 amino acids. CDR1 and CDR2 (germline): SGHAT, FQNNGV. V dropped 6 bases and J dropped 5; count of bases not matched to a gene: 15. The CDR3 bases are TGTGCCAGCAGTTTTACCCGTAGCGGGCGTGGGGAGACCCAGTACTTC. Its translation is CASSFTRSGRGETQYF.

This clone was found once. V gene TRBV19 combines with J gene TRBJ2-1; 11 bases line up with TRBD2. This CDR3 has 15 amino acids. Trimming removed 6 bases from V and 8 bases from J; junction bases left unmatched: 9. Germline V gene lookup returns CDR1 LNHDA and CDR2 SQIVND (reference sequence). The CDR3 region is CASRKLAGESYEQFF. In nucleotides, the CDR3 is TGTGCCAGTAGGAAACTAGCGGGAGAATCGTATGAGCAGTTCTTC. The complete variable domain, with remaining parts taken from reference TRBV19 and TRBJ2-1, reads DGGITQSPKYLFRKEGQNVTLSCEQNLNHDAMYWYRQDPGQGLRLIYYSQIVNDFQKGDIAEGYSVSREKKESFPLTVTSAQKNPTAFYLCASRKLAGESYEQFFGPGTRLTVL.

This chain links TRBV5-1 with TRBJ1-4, with D hard to call. Trimming left V 0 bases short and J 3 bases short, with 3 bases between. Germline V gene lookup returns CDR1 SGHRS and CDR2 YFSETQ. The CDR3 has 13 amino acids. The CDR3 here is CASSLVSNEKLFF. DNA for the CDR3: TGCGCCAGCAGCTTGGTGTCTAATGAAAAACTGTTTTTT.

This chain uses TRBV30 with TRBJ2-1; D may correspond to TRBD1 or TRBD2 (5 bases each). Trimming left V 0 bases short and J 11 bases short, with 8 bases between. The CDR3 has 11 residues. The germline gives CDR1 GTSNPN, CDR2 SVGIG (reference sequence). The CDR3 bases are TGTGCCTGGAGTGTAGAGGGGAAGCAGTTCTTC. Amino acids: CAWSVEGKQFF.

This chain joins TRBV15 and TRBJ2-5, with 10 positions matching TRBD1. The CDR3 is 15 residues long. Looked up from germline, CDR1 is LNHNV and CDR2 is YYDKDF (reference sequence). V shed 1 base, J shed 5 bases, and the junction held 4 bases outside the gene matches. Here the CDR3 reads CATSRGDRGWETQYF. The CDR3 DNA sequence: TGTGCCACCAGCAGAGGGGACAGGGGATGGGAGACCCAGTACTTC.

The rearrangement joins TRBV29-1 to TRBJ2-4, with D possibly being TRBD2 (6 bases). Germline loops: CDR1 SQVTM, CDR2 ANQGSEA. This CDR3 region has 14 residues. Trimming cost V 2 bases and J 8 bases, with 16 bases left between them. The CDR3 region is CSVERYARGDIQYF. As DNA, the CDR3 is TGCAGCGTTGAACGTTACGCCCGCGGGGACATTCAGTACTTC.

The chain combines TRBV10-3 with TRBJ1-1; D remains unclear. V lost 10 bases, J lost 4 bases, and 22 bases lay in between. The CDR3 covers 15 residues. Germline CDR1 reads ENHRY; CDR2 reads SYGVKD. The chain's CDR3 is CASVDPYWRTTEAFF. Written as DNA, the CDR3 is TGTGCCAGCGTAGATCCATACTGGAGGACCACTGAAGCTTTCTTT.

The rearrangement links TRBV5-4 to TRBJ2-3, with 8 bases lining up with TRBD2. J gave up 4 bases and V 0 bases, and 4 bases lay outside the gene matches. CDR3 size: 15 residues. Germline CDR1 reads SGHNT; CDR2 reads YYREEE (reference sequence). CDR3 coding DNA: TGTGCCAGCAGCTTGGAGGGACTAGGTCCAGATACGCAGTATTTT. It translates to CASSLEGLGPDTQYF.

The CDR3 loop reads CASSPRFGTGVQPQHF. As DNA, the CDR3 is TGTGCCAGCAGCCCAAGATTCGGGACAGGGGTTCAGCCCCAGCATTTT. The chain has TRBV27 and TRBJ1-5, with 10 bases that match TRBD1. J lost 6 bases, V lost 6 bases, and 11 bases had no gene match. The CDR3 extends over 16 amino acids. Germline-derived CDR1 and CDR2 are MNHEY and SMNVEV (reference sequence).

The J gene is TRBJ2-1, the V gene TRBV11-2; D perhaps matches TRBD1 (5 bases). This CDR3 comprises 15 residues. V lost 5 bases, J lost 4 bases, and 15 bases lay in between. Per germline, CDR1 SGHAT and CDR2 FQNNGV. Here the CDR3 reads CASSQQVRGYNEQFF. Here the CDR3 DNA reads TGTGCCAGCAGCCAACAGGTCAGAGGTTACAATGAGCAGTTCTTC.

V gene TRBV18 combines with J gene TRBJ2-7; tentative D call: TRBD2 (5 bases). This CDR3 is 13 amino acids long. Per the germline V gene, CDR1 is KGHSH and CDR2 is LQKENI. V was clipped by 5 bases and J by 2 bases, with 10 bases between them. CDR3 nucleotides: TGTGCCAGCTCAGTCTCCGGGACCTACGAGCAGTACTTC. Amino acids: CASSVSGTYEQYF. The full variable domain, with the rest looked up from reference TRBV18 and TRBJ2-7, is NAGVMQNPRHLVRRRGQEARLRCSPMKGHSHVYWYRQLPEEGLKFMVYLQKENIIDESGMPKERFSAEFPKEGPSILRIQQVVRGDSAAYFCASSVSGTYEQYFGPGTRLTVT.

The CDR3 region is CASQPPGMDGYTF. CDR3 nucleotide sequence: TGTGCCAGTCAGCCCCCAGGGATGGATGGCTACACCTTC. The V and J genes are TRBV19 and TRBJ1-2; the D gene is possibly TRBD1 (5 bases). V was shortened by 8 bases and J by 6 bases, with 16 bases between the two germline ends. CDR1 and CDR2 from the germline V gene are LNHDA and SQIVND (reference sequence). The CDR3 consists of 13 residues.

The chain links TRBV15 to TRBJ2-2; 7 nucleotides match TRBD2. V lost 6 bases and J lost 6; bases outside the gene matches: 10. The CDR3 sequence is 15 residues long. The germline V gene encodes CDR1 LNHNV and CDR2 YYDKDF (reference sequence). The CDR3 DNA reads as TGTGCCACCAGAAGCTGGGAGGGCCGCGCCGGGGAGCTGTTTTTT. It is translated as CATRSWEGRAGELFF.

The J gene is TRBJ1-6, the V gene TRBV7-9, with D uncertain. Germline V CDR1 and CDR2: SEHNR, FQNEAQ (reference sequence). Trimming took 6 bases from V and 7 from J, leaving 22 bases between them. The CDR3 runs to 17 residues. CDR3 bases: TGTGCCAGCAGTTTCCGTGTAGGCCAAAGTTCAAATTCACCCCTCCACTTT. Amino acids: CASSFRVGQSSNSPLHF.

This clone appeared a single time. The CDR3 region is CASLPSVTSNTEAFF. CDR3 nucleotides: TGTGCCAGCCTACCCTCGGTCACTTCGAACACTGAAGCTTTCTTT. The chain uses TRBV27 and TRBJ1-1; D is unresolved. This CDR3 has 15 residues. The germline V and J ends were trimmed by 8 bases and 1 base, with 17 bases remaining between them. Germline CDR1 MNHEY, CDR2 SMNVEV (reference sequence).

J is TRBJ1-1 and V is TRBV7-9, with TRBD1 identical over 7 bases. The CDR3 consists of 14 residues. Trimming took 3 bases from V and 7 from J; bases not matched to a gene: 8. Per the germline V gene, CDR1 is SEHNR and CDR2 is FQNEAQ (reference sequence). For the CDR3, the DNA is TGTGCCAGCAGCTTGGTCCAGGGGGATAGTGAAGCTTTCTTT. This translates into CASSLVQGDSEAFF.

This clone was seen once. V is TRBV5-1 and J is TRBJ1-2, with 7 bases matching TRBD1. V lost 5 bases and J lost 4; bases outside the gene matches: 5. CDR1 SGHRS and CDR2 YFSETQ come from the germline V gene. This CDR3 region has 13 residues. The CDR3, as DNA: TGCGCCAGCAGAGCCGGGACAGTCTATGGCTACACCTTC. This codes for CASRAGTVYGYTF. The whole variable domain, filled in from reference TRBV5-1 and TRBJ1-2, reads KAGVTQTPRYLIKTRGQQVTLSCSPISGHRSVSWYQQTPGQGLQFLFEYFSETQRNKGNFPGRFSGRQFSNSRSEMNVSTLELGDSALYLCASRAGTVYGYTFGSGTRLTVV.

The sample holds a few counts of this clone. The rearrangement joins TRBV7-6 to TRBJ1-2, with 7 bases aligning to TRBD1. The CDR3 runs to 13 residues. Germline V gives CDR1 SGHVS, CDR2 FNYEAQ. Germline trimming cut 1 base from V and 8 bases from J; bases unmatched to any gene: 4. CDR3 region: CASSLEQGMGYTF. The DNA of the CDR3 is TGTGCCAGCAGCTTAGAACAGGGGATGGGCTACACCTTC.

The chain has TRBV21-1 and TRBJ1-1; the table's D call, TRBD1, was not checked against the DNA. TRBV21-1 is a known pseudogene. This CDR3 is built from 15 residues. CDR3 loop: CASSTKRRTGSITFF. DNA for the CDR3: TGTGCCAGCAGCACAAAAAGACGGACAGGCTCGATAACTTTCTTT.

This clone was seen more than once but under ten times. The gene calls are TRBV7-9 and TRBJ1-1; maybe TRBD1 (6 bases). The germline V and J ends were trimmed by 2 bases and 4 bases, with 14 bases remaining between them. The CDR3 has 15 amino acids. Germline V lookup: CDR1 SEHNR, CDR2 FQNEAQ (reference sequence). This CDR3 is CASSLRAEGVTEAFF. In DNA, the CDR3 is TGTGCCAGCAGCTTAAGGGCGGAGGGGGTCACTGAAGCTTTCTTT.

The chain is built from TRBV5-1 and TRBJ1-3; the D is unclear. The CDR3 spans 16 residues. The germline V and J ends were trimmed by 4 bases and 0 bases, with 14 bases remaining between them. Germline CDR1 is SGHRS and CDR2 is YFSETQ. The CDR3 here is CASSPQSGSSGNTIYF. The CDR3 coding sequence is TGCGCCAGCAGCCCGCAGTCGGGGAGCTCTGGAAACACCATATATTTT.

The chain combines TRBV25-1 with TRBJ1-1; D perhaps matches TRBD1 (6 bases). Germline V lookup: CDR1 MGHDK, CDR2 SYGVNS. Trimming shortened V by 0 bases and J by 3 bases, and 11 bases separated the two germline ends. The length of the CDR3 is 15 residues. CDR3 loop: CASSEYGGADTEAFF. The CDR3 DNA reads TGTGCCAGCAGTGAATACGGGGGGGCAGACACTGAAGCTTTCTTT.

This clone was recorded at least ten times. The chain uses TRBV7-9 and TRBJ1-2; the match to TRBD1 covers 8 bases. CDR1 and CDR2 (germline): SEHNR, FQNEAQ (reference sequence). CDR3 length equals 16 residues. The V segment lost 2 bases and the J segment 1 base; nucleotides outside the gene matches: 6. The CDR3 bases are TGTGCCAGCAGCTTATCCAGGGGGCGCGGTAACTATGGCTACACCTTC. It encodes CASSLSRGRGNYGYTF. The whole variable domain, filled in from reference TRBV7-9 and TRBJ1-2, reads DTGVSQNPRHKITKRGQNVTFRCDPISEHNRLYWYRQTLGQGPEFLTYFQNEAQLEKSRLLSDRFSAERPKGSFSTLEIQRTEQGDSAMYLCASSLSRGRGNYGYTFGSGTRLTVV.

This rearrangement joins TRBV29-1 to TRBJ2-7; 7 bases fit TRBD1. The CDR3 is made up of 13 amino acids. Germline CDR1 SQVTM, CDR2 ANQGSEA. Germline trimming cut 6 bases from V and 0 bases from J; bases unmatched to any gene: 5. The CDR3: CSVGTAPSYEQYF. In DNA, the CDR3 is TGCAGCGTCGGGACAGCCCCCTCCTACGAGCAGTACTTC.

The V gene is TRBV30, the J gene TRBJ2-1, with 9 bases that match TRBD2. J lost 16 bases, V lost 3 bases, and 7 bases had no gene match. Germline loops: CDR1 GTSNPN, CDR2 SVGIG (reference sequence). The CDR3 is 11 amino acids. The CDR3 DNA reads TGTGCCTGGAGACTTAGCGGGAGCAAATTCTTC. Protein product: CAWRLSGSKFF.

This chain links TRBV2 with TRBJ2-5, with 8 bases matching TRBD2. The end of the DNA is better explained by TRBJ2-7, so the J call may be wrong. This CDR3 contains 12 residues. From germline, CDR1 is SNHLY and CDR2 FYNNEI. The CDR3 DNA reads as TGTGCCAGTAGCGGGGCCTCCTACGAGCAGTACTTC. Its translation: CASSGASYEQYF.

J is TRBJ2-7 and V is TRBV23-1; D possibly matches TRBD1 or TRBD2 (6 bases each). Being an ORF, TRBV23-1 has a function that is uncertain. The length of the CDR3 is 15 residues. Deletions cut 4 bases from V and 2 bases from J, with 15 bases between. Here the CDR3 DNA reads TGCGCCAGCAGTCCGCGGGACATTTCTACCTACGAGCAGTACTTC. It is translated as CASSPRDISTYEQYF.

This rearrangement joins TRBV19 to TRBJ1-5, with a weak D call TRBD1 (5 bases). The CDR3 extends over 13 amino acids. Deletions cut 9 bases from V and 7 bases from J, with 16 bases between. The V gene's germline CDR1 is LNHDA and CDR2 SQIVND (reference sequence). The CDR3 sequence: CASARTTEQPQHF. DNA for the CDR3: TGTGCCAGCGCTCGGACAACAGAACAGCCCCAGCATTTT.

The V and J genes are TRBV27 and TRBJ1-1; TRBD1 matches at 8 bases. From germline, CDR1 is MNHEY and CDR2 SMNVEV (reference sequence). The CDR3 sequence is 17 residues long. V lost 0 bases to trimming and J lost 5 bases; unmatched junction nucleotides: 11. DNA for the CDR3: TGTGCCAGCAGTTTATCGCAGGGGGCGCGGGTAGGGACTGAAGCTTTCTTT. Translation: CASSLSQGARVGTEAFF.

The chain has TRBV19 and TRBJ2-5; 11 bases agree with TRBD2. V gave up 5 bases and J gave up 3 bases; unmatched junction bases: 11. There are 17 residues in the CDR3. Germline V lookup: CDR1 LNHDA, CDR2 SQIVND (reference sequence). The CDR3: CASSSHLLLAGEETQYF. CDR3 nucleotide sequence: TGTGCCAGTAGTTCCCATCTCCTACTAGCGGGAGAAGAGACCCAGTACTTC.